A selection of T cell receptor beta chains follows, all from one sample in a study of T-cell reconstitution after alpha-beta-depleted transplantation in children. MiXCR, applied by TCRdb to the PCR reads, yields one record per CDR3 protein. The table includes a few hundred thousand distinct CDR3 sequences, more than 20% detected once. Sequencing was performed on PBMCs, taken before TCRalphabeta/CD19-depleted stem cell transplant. These receptors were collected from a boy less than two years old with Wiskott-Aldrich syndrome, due to receive a stem cell transplant. Both conserved end residues are part of each CDR3. A D gene is named only where the DNA matches it firmly. Only some rows state a clone size, as once, few, many or a class for expanded clones.

clone_size d_call j_call v_call cdr3_nt cdr3_aa
. . TRBJ2-1 TRBV9 TGTGCCAGCAGCCCATCCTTCAGGGTAGACTCCTACAATGAGCAGTTCTTC CASSPSFRVDSYNEQFF
. . TRBJ1-4 TRBV7-9 TGTGCCAGCAGCTCAGGGAGACGGAGTAATGAAAAACTGTTTTTT CASSSGRRSNEKLFF
few TRBD1 TRBJ1-4 TRBV27 TGTGCCAGCAGTTCGAGGAACAGGGGGCTGGGAACTAATGAAAAACTGTTTTTT CASSSRNRGLGTNEKLFF
. . TRBJ2-5 TRBV5-1 TGCGCCTCTTGGGAGTCAGAGACCCAGTACTTC CASWESETQYF
few TRBD2 TRBJ2-1 TRBV5-6 TGTGCCAGCAGCGCACTTAGCGGGAGGGCCCCCGGGAATGAGCAGTTCTTC CASSALSGRAPGNEQFF
. TRBD1 TRBJ1-5 TRBV20-1 TGCAGTGCTACCGTGGGAGGGGGCCCTAGGGTGCAGCCCCAGCATTTT CSATVGGGPRVQPQHF
few . TRBJ1-5 TRBV12-3/TRBV12-4 TGTGCCAGCAGTTTTTCTGGGGTTCAGCCCCAGCATTTT CASSFSGVQPQHF
. TRBD1 TRBJ1-2 TRBV5-1 TGCGCCAGCAGCCCGACAGGGAATAACGGCTACACCTTC CASSPTGNNGYTF
few . TRBJ2-1 TRBV27 TGTGCCAGCAGTTTGTTTCCGGGACCGACCGAAGACAATGAGCAGTTCTTC CASSLFPGPTEDNEQFF
. . TRBJ2-1 TRBV20-1 TGCAGTGCTAGAGATTTTAGGCGGGCCGCCTACAATGAGCAGTTCTTC CSARDFRRAAYNEQFF
. TRBD2 TRBJ2-1 TRBV28 TGTGCCAGCAGTTCCCCGGGACTAGCGGGAGGGCCTAATGAGCAGTTCTTC CASSSPGLAGGPNEQFF
few TRBD2 TRBJ2-5 TRBV5-1 TGCGCCAGCAGCCCAACGGTAGCGGGACTGAGGACCCAGTACTTC CASSPTVAGLRTQYF
. . TRBJ2-5 TRBV27 TGTGCCAGCAGTCCGACCACCCAAGAGACCCAGTACTTC CASSPTTQETQYF
few . TRBJ1-1 TRBV12-3/TRBV12-4 TGTGCCAGCAGTTACTCCAGAATAGAGGGGGGCACTGAAGCTTTCTTT CASSYSRIEGGTEAFF
. TRBD2 TRBJ2-1 TRBV3-1 TGTGCCAGCAGCCAAGGACTAGCGGTGGGGTACAATGAGCAGTTCTTC CASSQGLAVGYNEQFF
. TRBD1 TRBJ2-3 TRBV7-2 TGTGCCAGCAGCCGACAGGGGAGCACAGATACGCAGTATTTT CASSRQGSTDTQYF
. . TRBJ2-3 TRBV20-1 TGCAGTACACTCCTGACAGGGAGGAACACAGATACGCAGTATTTT CSTLLTGRNTDTQYF
. TRBD2 TRBJ2-1 TRBV10-2 TGCGCCAGTTTAGGACTAGCGGGAAACAATGAGCAGTTCTTC CASLGLAGNNEQFF
few TRBD1 TRBJ1-2 TRBV27 TGTGCCAGCAGTCCGGACAGGGTCATGGGCTATGGCTACACCTTC CASSPDRVMGYGYTF
. . TRBJ2-7 TRBV10-3 TGTGCCTCACGAGGTAACTCCTACGAGCAGTACTTC CASRGNSYEQYF
. TRBD1 TRBJ2-3 TRBV29-1 TGCAGCGTCCCCCCGACAGGGGCAGATACGCAGTATTTT CSVPPTGADTQYF
few . TRBJ2-3 TRBV12-3/TRBV12-4 TGTGCCAGCAGTTTTCTCCGTGTAGCGGATACGCAGTATTTT CASSFLRVADTQYF